What follows are 14 T cell receptor beta chains derived from one specimen sequenced in a study of PD-1 blockade in mismatch repair-deficient tumors. Sequencing was performed with immunoSEQ multiplex PCR; in TCRdb, only in-frame clones are kept and a portion is missing. The table records 40,000 to 60,000 clones, 70% to 85% of them present only once. The specimen comprised PBMCs, sampled before pembrolizumab treatment. The receptors derive from an adult with mismatch repair-deficient cancer.

The chain couples TRBV6-1 to TRBJ2-3; D uncertain. V was clipped by 2 bases and J by 3 bases, with 18 bases between them. The CDR3 has 17 amino acids. Germline V CDR1 and CDR2: MNHNS, SASEGT. This CDR3 is CASSETGGTSRTDTQYF. As DNA, the CDR3 is TGTGCCAGCAGTGAAACTGGCGGAACCTCAAGGACAGATACGCAGTATTTT.

The chain has TRBV5-8 and TRBJ1-5, with 9 nucleotides matching TRBD1. V lost 4 bases, J lost 3 bases, and 2 bases stayed unmatched. The length of the CDR3 is 14 residues. Germline V lookup: CDR1 SGHTS, CDR2 YDEGEE. The CDR3 sequence: CASSGTGFNQPQHF. DNA for the CDR3: TGTGCCAGCAGCGGGACAGGGTTCAATCAGCCCCAGCATTTT. Full variable domain (rest looked up from reference TRBV5-8 and TRBJ1-5): EAGVTQSPTHLIKTRGQQATLRCSPISGHTSVYWYQQALGLGLQFLLWYDEGEERNRGNFPPRFSGRQFPNYSSELNVNALELEDSALYLCASSGTGFNQPQHFGDGTRLSIL.

The chain employs TRBV7-8 and TRBJ2-7; unclear D gene. This CDR3 has 13 residues. Trimming removed 0 bases from V and 4 bases from J, with 7 bases in between. Germline assignment: CDR1 SGHVS and CDR2 FQNEAQ. The CDR3 nucleotides are TGTGCCAGCAGCTTAGCGGGAAGGTACGAGCAGTACTTC. Translation gives CASSLAGRYEQYF. Full variable domain (outside the CDR3, taken from reference TRBV7-8 and TRBJ2-7): GAGVSQSPRYKVAKRGQDVALRCDPISGHVSLFWYQQALGQGPEFLTYFQNEAQLDKSGLPSDRFFAERPEGSVSTLKIQRTQQEDSAVYLCASSLAGRYEQYFGPGTRLTVT.

The chain links TRBV5-6 to TRBJ1-1; D is possibly TRBD1 (6 bases). V was clipped by 0 bases and J by 1 base, with 7 bases between them. The CDR3 consists of 14 residues. CDR1 is SGHDT, CDR2 YYEEEE, per germline. The chain's CDR3 is CASSLGTANTEAFF. The CDR3 nucleotides are TGTGCCAGCAGCTTGGGGACAGCGAACACTGAAGCTTTCTTT.

V usage is TRBV4-2 and J usage is TRBJ1-5; the D gene is possibly TRBD1 (5 bases). Trimming removed 4 bases at V and 3 bases at J, with 7 bases between. The CDR3 loop spans 13 amino acids. CDR1 and CDR2 from the germline V gene are LGHNA and YNFKEQ. The CDR3 DNA is TGTGCCAGCAGCCGGGGGGACAATCAGCCCCAGCATTTT. Translation gives CASSRGDNQPQHF.

The chain carries TRBV10-3 and TRBJ2-7, with 9 bases fitting TRBD1. This CDR3 is 16 amino acids long. Unmatched junction bases numbered 7, after V lost 4 bases and J lost 0 bases. CDR1 and CDR2 from the germline V gene are ENHRY and SYGVKD. The CDR3 loop is CAISVPGQGSSYEQYF. CDR3 coding DNA: TGTGCCATCAGTGTCCCAGGACAGGGGAGCTCCTACGAGCAGTACTTC.

CDR3 sequence reads: CAWSVGTGTAYGYTF. In nucleotides, the CDR3 is TGTGCCTGGAGTGTCGGAACCGGGACAGCCTATGGCTACACCTTC. The chain joins TRBV30 to TRBJ1-2; 7 nucleotides align to TRBD1. Unmatched junction bases numbered 8, after V lost 0 bases and J lost 4 bases. Germline values: CDR1 GTSNPN, CDR2 SVGIG (reference sequence). The CDR3 contains 15 residues.

J is TRBJ2-1 and V is TRBV7-3; 9 bases agree with TRBD1. This CDR3 contains 17 residues. V lost 5 bases to trimming and J lost 3 bases; unmatched junction nucleotides: 11. Per the germline V gene, CDR1 is SGHTA and CDR2 is FQGTGA. This CDR3 is CASSQPSGTGNYNEQFF. In nucleotides, the CDR3 is TGTGCCAGCAGCCAACCGTCCGGGACAGGGAACTACAATGAGCAGTTCTTC.

This clone was seen a single time. The CDR3 sequence is CASSLDGDAYNEQFF. Written as DNA, the CDR3 is TGTGCCAGCAGCTTGGACGGCGACGCCTACAATGAGCAGTTCTTC. V and J are TRBV5-6 and TRBJ2-1; D gene uncertain. The germline CDR1 and CDR2 sequences are SGHDT and YYEEEE. CDR3 length: 15 amino acids. Trimming pared 0 bases from V and 2 bases from J, leaving 9 bases between.

The gene calls are TRBV5-1 and TRBJ1-1; a possible D gene is TRBD1 (6 bases). Germline V gene sequence: CDR1 SGHRS, CDR2 YFSETQ. The CDR3 has 15 residues. Trimming removed 3 bases at V and 11 bases at J, with 23 bases between. CDR3 DNA sequence: TGCGCCAGCAGCTCGCTAAATGGGGGCGCGGGAAGGGCTTTCTTT. This translates into CASSSLNGGAGRAFF.

The gene calls are TRBV25-1 and TRBJ1-2; D remains unclear. This CDR3 is 11 amino acids long. Germline V gives CDR1 MGHDK, CDR2 SYGVNS. Between the trimmed V and J ends, which lost 5 bases and 5 bases, there was a span of 6 bases. The chain's CDR3 is CASSKGYGYTF. The CDR3 coding sequence is TGTGCCAGCAGTAAAGGATATGGCTACACCTTC.

This chain uses TRBV2 with TRBJ1-5, with D perhaps TRBD1 (6 bases). The CDR3 spans 14 residues. Germline lookup yields CDR1 SNHLY and CDR2 FYNNEI. The V gene lost 4 bases and the J gene lost 2 bases, with 9 bases spanning the gap. The CDR3 reads CASSVSGGNQPQHF. CDR3 nucleotide sequence: TGTGCCAGCAGTGTTTCAGGGGGCAATCAGCCCCAGCATTTT. The full variable domain, completed using reference TRBV2 and TRBJ1-5, is EPEVTQTPSHQVTQMGQEVILRCVPISNHLYFYWYRQILGQKVEFLVSFYNNEISEKSEIFDDQFSVERPDGSNFTLKIRSTKLEDSAMYFCASSVSGGNQPQHFGDGTRLSIL.

The chain recombines TRBV10-3 with TRBJ1-5; no clear D gene. The CDR3 has 14 amino acids. Germline V gene lookup returns CDR1 ENHRY and CDR2 SYGVKD. V was shortened by 0 bases and J by 4 bases, with 7 bases between the two germline ends. This CDR3 reads CAISESQTNQPQHF. The CDR3 nucleotides read TGTGCCATCAGTGAGTCCCAAACGAATCAGCCCCAGCATTTT.

This clone was seen only once. The chain uses TRBV7-3 and TRBJ2-1; 8 bases agree with TRBD2. This CDR3 is 15 amino acids long. J lost 9 bases, V lost 4 bases, and 11 bases had no gene match. The V gene's germline CDR1 is SGHTA and CDR2 FQGTGA. CDR3 amino acids: CASSWTGSGSPEQFF. The CDR3 nucleotides are TGTGCCAGCAGCTGGACCGGCAGCGGGAGTCCTGAGCAGTTCTTC.